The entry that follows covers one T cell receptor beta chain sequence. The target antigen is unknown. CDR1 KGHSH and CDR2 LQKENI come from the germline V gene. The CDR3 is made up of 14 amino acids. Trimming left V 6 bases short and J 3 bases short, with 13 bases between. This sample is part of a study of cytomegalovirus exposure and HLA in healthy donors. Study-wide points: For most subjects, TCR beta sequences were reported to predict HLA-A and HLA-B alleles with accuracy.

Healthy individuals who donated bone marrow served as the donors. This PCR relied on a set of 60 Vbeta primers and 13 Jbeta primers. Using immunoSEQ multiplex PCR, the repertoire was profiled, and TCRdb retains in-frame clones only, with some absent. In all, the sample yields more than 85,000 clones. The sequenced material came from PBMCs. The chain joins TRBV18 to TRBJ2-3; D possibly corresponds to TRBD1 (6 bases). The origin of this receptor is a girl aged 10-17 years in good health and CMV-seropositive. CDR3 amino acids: CASSPQTGTDTQYF. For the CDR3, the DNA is TGTGCCAGCTCGCCTCAAACAGGGACAGATACGCAGTATTTT.